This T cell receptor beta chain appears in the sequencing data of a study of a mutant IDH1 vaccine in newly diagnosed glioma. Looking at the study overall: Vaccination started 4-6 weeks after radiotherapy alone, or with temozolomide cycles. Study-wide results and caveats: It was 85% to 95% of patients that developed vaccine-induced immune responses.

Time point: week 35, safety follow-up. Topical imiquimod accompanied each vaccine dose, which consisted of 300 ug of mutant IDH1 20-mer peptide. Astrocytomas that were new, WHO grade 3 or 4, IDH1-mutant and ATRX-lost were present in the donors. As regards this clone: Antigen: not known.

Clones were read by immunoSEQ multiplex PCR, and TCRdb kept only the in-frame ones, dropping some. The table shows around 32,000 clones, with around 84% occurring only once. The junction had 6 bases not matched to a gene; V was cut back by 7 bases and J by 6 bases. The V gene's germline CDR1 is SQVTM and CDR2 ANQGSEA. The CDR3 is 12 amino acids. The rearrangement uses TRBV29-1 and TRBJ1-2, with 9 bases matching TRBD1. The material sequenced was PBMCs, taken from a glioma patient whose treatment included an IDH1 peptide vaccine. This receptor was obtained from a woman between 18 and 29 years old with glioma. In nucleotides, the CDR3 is TGCAGCGCCAGGACAGGGGAAGATGGCTACACCTTC. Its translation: CSARTGEDGYTF.